The 27 T cell receptor beta chains presented below share a single source sample, sequenced in a study of control samples from healthy donors and cancer patients. Method: immunoSEQ multiplex PCR; TCRdb's copy keeps in-frame clones and lacks some. The sample lists 50,000 or so clones; around 90% were seen once. Sequenced material: blood. Receptors originate from a man aged 45-65 years in good health.

By share of the sample, this clone is large (0.1 to 1%). The J gene is TRBJ1-6, the V gene TRBV11-2; no clear D gene. CDR1 and CDR2 from the germline V gene are SGHAT and FQNNGV. The CDR3 extends over 12 amino acids. Trimming removed 2 bases at V and 9 bases at J, with 5 bases between. CDR3 protein: CASSLYSSPLHF. CDR3 sequence (DNA): TGTGCCAGCAGCTTATACTCTTCACCCCTCCACTTT.

This clone was picked up one time. The rearrangement uses TRBV27 and TRBJ1-6, with a tentative D call TRBD1 (5 bases). From germline, CDR1 is MNHEY and CDR2 SMNVEV (reference sequence). The CDR3 loop spans 14 amino acids. V shed 2 bases and J shed 5 bases, with 7 bases lying between them. The CDR3 DNA is TGTGCCAGCAGTTTAATCAGGGATAATTCACCCCTCCACTTT. Translated: CASSLIRDNSPLHF.

The chain combines TRBV7-9 with TRBJ1-4; tentative D call: TRBD1 (6 bases). V was shortened by 2 bases and J by 7 bases, with 11 bases between the two germline ends. In germline, CDR1 is SEHNR, CDR2 FQNEAQ (reference sequence). CDR3 length equals 14 residues. CDR3 sequence: CASSLQGRGEKLFF. The CDR3 region has the DNA TGTGCCAGCAGCTTACAGGGGCGAGGTGAAAAACTGTTTTTT.

The CDR3 sequence is CASSKQWGSYNEQFF. CDR3 in DNA: TGTGCCAGCAGTAAACAGTGGGGCTCCTACAATGAGCAGTTCTTC. The V call is TRBV6-5, the J call TRBJ2-1; D gene unclear. There are 15 residues in the CDR3. Per the germline V gene, CDR1 is MNHEY and CDR2 is SVGAGI. Trimming cost V 5 bases and J 0 bases, with 11 bases left between them.

This clone was seen once. The chain combines TRBV5-5 with TRBJ1-2, with 7 bases that match TRBD1. CDR3 size: 14 residues. Germline CDR1 is SGHKS and CDR2 is YYEKEE (reference sequence). V gave up 4 bases and J gave up 3 bases; unmatched junction bases: 6. CDR3: CASSHRGTDYGYTF. CDR3 sequence (DNA): TGTGCCAGCAGCCACAGGGGAACGGACTATGGCTACACCTTC.

V and J are TRBV13 and TRBJ2-7; TRBD2 agrees at 7 bases. The V gene end was trimmed by 4 bases and the J gene end by 5 bases; junction bases not matched to a gene: 11. The CDR3 extends over 15 amino acids. The germline V gene has CDR1 PRHDT and CDR2 FYEKMQ (reference sequence). The DNA for the CDR3 is TGTGCCAGCAGCTCAGCCGCCGGGCGGGAGAACGAGCAGTACTTC. It codes for CASSSAAGRENEQYF. The full variable domain, rest sourced from reference TRBV13 and TRBJ2-7, is AAGVIQSPRHLIKEKRETATLKCYPIPRHDTVYWYQQGPGQDPQFLISFYEKMQSDKGSIPDRFSAQQFSDYHSELNMSSLELGDSALYFCASSSAAGRENEQYFGPGTRLTVT.

The V gene is TRBV14, the J gene TRBJ2-1; 8 positions agree with TRBD2. V dropped 3 bases and J dropped 5; count of bases not matched to a gene: 3. Germline V gene sequence: CDR1 SGHDN, CDR2 FVKESK. The CDR3 is made up of 14 amino acids. CDR3 DNA sequence: TGTGCCAGCAGCCAGGGGCGGGAGGACAATGAGCAGTTCTTC. Protein product: CASSQGREDNEQFF.

The CDR3 is CASKRGYNEQFF. CDR3 DNA sequence: TGTGCCAGCAAGAGGGGCTACAATGAGCAGTTCTTC. The chain employs TRBV28 and TRBJ2-1; D may be TRBD1 or TRBD2 (5 bases each). The CDR3 has 12 amino acids. The germline V gene encodes CDR1 MDHEN and CDR2 SYDVKM. The V end lost 7 bases, the J end lost 3 bases, and 7 bases lay between the germline ends.

The chain combines TRBV27 with TRBJ1-2; D remains unclear. The CDR3 consists of 12 residues. Germline V gives CDR1 MNHEY, CDR2 SMNVEV (reference sequence). V was trimmed by 6 bases and J by 8 bases, leaving 13 bases between them. The CDR3 protein is CASRSSHGGYTF. The CDR3 bases are TGTGCCAGCAGATCCAGCCACGGAGGCTACACCTTC.

This clone was seen a single time. This chain links TRBV19 with TRBJ1-1; a weak D match, TRBD1 (6 bases). Germline V gene data show CDR1 as LNHDA and CDR2 as SQIVND (reference sequence). This CDR3 comprises 16 residues. Trimming took 0 bases from V and 7 from J, leaving 18 bases between them. CDR3 sequence (DNA): TGTGCCAGTAGTATAGAAGGCGGGGGGCTTGACAATGAAGCTTTCTTT. This gives the protein CASSIEGGGLDNEAFF.

This chain connects TRBV7-6 to TRBJ2-3; TRBD2 matches at 7 bases. J was trimmed by 1 base and V by 5 bases; bases with no gene match: 6. CDR3 length: 15 amino acids. Per germline, CDR1 SGHVS and CDR2 FNYEAQ. In nucleotides, the CDR3 is TGTGCCAGCAGCATCCTCGGACTAGGCACAGATACGCAGTATTTT. Translated: CASSILGLGTDTQYF.

This clone was detected a few times. The V call is TRBV27, the J call TRBJ2-2; no clear D. The germline V gene encodes CDR1 MNHEY and CDR2 SMNVEV (reference sequence). V was trimmed by 6 bases and J by 0 bases, leaving 8 bases between them. The CDR3 runs 14 residues. The CDR3 DNA reads as TGTGCCAGCAGATCTGACCCGAACACCGGGGAGCTGTTTTTT. This gives the protein CASRSDPNTGELFF.

The genes are TRBV28 and TRBJ2-5, with D tentatively TRBD2 (6 bases). V was clipped by 4 bases and J by 1 base, with 10 bases between them. Per germline, CDR1 MDHEN and CDR2 SYDVKM. The CDR3 is made up of 14 amino acids. The CDR3 protein is CASSYVAAQETQYF. Here the CDR3 DNA reads TGTGCCAGCAGTTATGTAGCGGCCCAAGAGACCCAGTACTTC. Full variable domain (missing parts from reference TRBV28 and TRBJ2-5): DVKVTQSSRYLVKRTGEKVFLECVQDMDHENMFWYRQDPGLGLRLIYFSYDVKMKEKGDIPEGYSVSREKKERFSLILESASTNQTSMYLCASSYVAAQETQYFGPGTRLLVL.

The chain has TRBV7-6 and TRBJ2-3; 9 nucleotides line up with TRBD2. Trimming removed 2 bases from V and 0 bases from J; junction bases left unmatched: 0. The CDR3 loop spans 15 amino acids. Germline CDR1 reads SGHVS; CDR2 reads FNYEAQ. Written as DNA, the CDR3 is TGTGCCAGCAGCTTACTAGCGGGGAGCACAGATACGCAGTATTTT. Its translation is CASSLLAGSTDTQYF.

This chain joins TRBV5-6 and TRBJ1-4; perhaps TRBD1 as D (5 bases). The CDR3 sequence is 16 residues long. V was trimmed by 4 bases and J by 0 bases, leaving 13 bases between them. Germline CDR1 reads SGHDT; CDR2 reads YYEEEE. The CDR3 sequence: CASSGGAKATNEKLFF. CDR3 nucleotides: TGTGCCAGCAGCGGGGGTGCTAAGGCAACTAATGAAAAACTGTTTTTT.

J is TRBJ2-3 and V is TRBV6-5; D gene ambiguous. V lost 6 bases, J lost 3 bases, and 10 bases lay in between. Germline V gives CDR1 MNHEY, CDR2 SVGAGI. This CDR3 is built from 13 residues. CDR3 in amino acids: CASSRLGTDTQYF. CDR3 nucleotides: TGTGCCAGCAGCCGACTTGGGACAGATACGCAGTATTTT.

This chain links TRBV7-6 with TRBJ2-1; TRBD2 aligns across 10 bases. The trim removed 1 base at V and 9 bases at J, leaving 9 bases unmatched. This CDR3 has 16 amino acids. Germline values: CDR1 SGHVS, CDR2 FNYEAQ. The CDR3 here is CASSLVGAGGIGEQFF. The CDR3, as DNA: TGTGCCAGCAGCTTAGTGGGAGCGGGAGGGATTGGTGAGCAGTTCTTC.

The chain recombines TRBV7-6 with TRBJ2-5; D is perhaps TRBD1 or TRBD2 (5 bases each). This CDR3 spans 16 amino acids. The germline V and J ends were trimmed by 2 bases and 5 bases, with 18 bases remaining between them. Germline V CDR1 and CDR2: SGHVS, FNYEAQ. The DNA for the CDR3 is TGTGCCAGCAGCTTAACCGGGACGGGGCCTGGCGAGACCCAGTACTTC. Encoded protein: CASSLTGTGPGETQYF.

V usage is TRBV27 and J usage is TRBJ2-2; possible D gene TRBD2, 6 bases. Trimming removed 2 bases from V and 6 bases from J, with 16 bases in between. The CDR3 extends over 16 amino acids. CDR1 is MNHEY, CDR2 SMNVEV, per germline (reference sequence). CDR3: CASSLRGIPNAGELFF. The CDR3 region has the DNA TGTGCCAGCAGTTTACGGGGGATCCCAAACGCCGGGGAGCTGTTTTTT.

The gene calls are TRBV28 and TRBJ1-5; 7 positions match TRBD1. The germline V gene encodes CDR1 MDHEN and CDR2 SYDVKM. V was pared by 5 bases and J by 5 bases, with 9 bases of the junction left unmatched. The CDR3 extends over 15 amino acids. CDR3 region: CASSTSDRTDQPQHF. Written as DNA, the CDR3 is TGTGCCAGCAGTACCTCGGACAGGACCGATCAGCCCCAGCATTTT. Supplemented by reference TRBV28 and TRBJ1-5, the full variable domain reads DVKVTQSSRYLVKRTGEKVFLECVQDMDHENMFWYRQDPGLGLRLIYFSYDVKMKEKGDIPEGYSVSREKKERFSLILESASTNQTSMYLCASSTSDRTDQPQHFGDGTRLSIL.

The rearrangement joins TRBV5-6 to TRBJ2-5, with D possibly matching TRBD2 (5 bases). The CDR3 loop spans 13 amino acids. Germline-derived CDR1 and CDR2 are SGHDT and YYEEEE. V was clipped by 4 bases and J by 4 bases, with 11 bases between them. CDR3 sequence reads: CASSRTLGETQYF. CDR3 DNA sequence: TGTGCCAGCAGCCGGACTCTGGGAGAGACCCAGTACTTC.

J is TRBJ2-1 and V is TRBV5-1; 9 nucleotides line up with TRBD2. Trimming at V came to 4 bases and at J to 9 bases, leaving 8 bases not matched to a gene. The CDR3 loop spans 14 amino acids. Germline CDR1 is SGHRS and CDR2 is YFSETQ. CDR3 loop: CASSPELAGPEQFF. CDR3 in DNA: TGCGCCAGCAGCCCCGAGCTAGCGGGACCTGAGCAGTTCTTC.

The chain couples TRBV3-1 (or the pseudogene TRBV3-2) to TRBJ2-7, with TRBD1 as a possible D gene (6 bases). Trimming pared 4 bases from V and 12 bases from J, leaving 19 bases between. This CDR3 comprises 13 residues. CDR1 is LGHDT and CDR2 is YNNKEL in the germline V gene (reference sequence). DNA for the CDR3: TGTGCCAGCAGCCCCCTCATGGGGGCAGGTCCGTACTTC. It translates to CASSPLMGAGPYF.

The V and J genes are TRBV10-1 and TRBJ2-1; 9 bases map to TRBD2. This CDR3 spans 14 amino acids. The junction had 4 bases not matched to a gene; V was cut back by 2 bases and J by 8 bases. Germline V lookup: CDR1 WNHNN, CDR2 SYGVQD (reference sequence). The CDR3 region has the DNA TGCGCCAGCAGTGAGACCGAGCGGGAGGATGAGCAGTTCTTC. It specifies CASSETEREDEQFF.

This sequence joins TRBV6-5 and TRBJ1-4; D is unclear. Trimming removed 2 bases from V and 6 bases from J, with 7 bases in between. Germline loops: CDR1 MNHEY, CDR2 SVGAGI. CDR3 size: 13 residues. CDR3 sequence reads: CASSYGTDEKLFF. In DNA form, the CDR3 reads TGTGCCAGCAGTTACGGTACAGATGAAAAACTGTTTTTT.

The rearrangement links TRBV14 to TRBJ2-5; 8 nucleotides agree with TRBD1. The end of the DNA aligns better with TRBJ2-7, so the J call may be wrong. CDR3 size: 18 residues. The germline CDR1 and CDR2 sequences are SGHDN and FVKESK. The CDR3 loop is CASSQEGDYGTGAYEQYF. For the CDR3, the DNA is TGTGCCAGCAGCCAAGAAGGGGATTACGGGACAGGAGCCTACGAGCAGTACTTC.

The J gene is TRBJ2-5, the V gene TRBV28; 9 bases map to TRBD1. V gave up 4 bases and J gave up 10 bases; unmatched junction bases: 7. The CDR3 spans 13 residues. Germline V gene data show CDR1 as MDHEN and CDR2 as SYDVKM. This CDR3 is CASSSQGARYQYF. Here the CDR3 DNA reads TGTGCCAGCAGTTCACAGGGGGCGCGTTACCAGTACTTC.